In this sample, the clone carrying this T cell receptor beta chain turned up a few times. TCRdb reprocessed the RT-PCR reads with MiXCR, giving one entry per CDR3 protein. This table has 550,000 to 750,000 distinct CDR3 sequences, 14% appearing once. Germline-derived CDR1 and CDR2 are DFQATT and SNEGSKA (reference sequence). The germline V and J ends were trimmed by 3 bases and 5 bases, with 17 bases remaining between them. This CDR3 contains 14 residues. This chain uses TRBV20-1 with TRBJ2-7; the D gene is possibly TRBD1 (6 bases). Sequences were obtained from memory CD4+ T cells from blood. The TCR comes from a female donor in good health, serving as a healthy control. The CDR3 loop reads CSASLAQGIHEQYF. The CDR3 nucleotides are TGCAGTGCTAGCTTAGCCCAGGGGATCCACGAGCAGTACTTC.